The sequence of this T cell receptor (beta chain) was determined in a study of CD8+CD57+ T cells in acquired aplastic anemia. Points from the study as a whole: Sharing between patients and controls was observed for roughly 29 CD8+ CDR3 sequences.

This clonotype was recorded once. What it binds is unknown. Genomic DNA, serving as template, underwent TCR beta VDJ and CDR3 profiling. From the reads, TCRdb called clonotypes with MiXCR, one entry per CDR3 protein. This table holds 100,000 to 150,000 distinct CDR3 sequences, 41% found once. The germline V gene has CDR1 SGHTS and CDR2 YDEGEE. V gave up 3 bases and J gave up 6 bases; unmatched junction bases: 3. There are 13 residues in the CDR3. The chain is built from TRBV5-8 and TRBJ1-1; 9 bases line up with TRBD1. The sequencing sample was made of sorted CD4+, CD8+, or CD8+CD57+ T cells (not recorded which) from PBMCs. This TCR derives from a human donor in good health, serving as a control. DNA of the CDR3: TGTGCCAGCAGCTCAAGGACAGGGGCTGAAGCTTTCTTT. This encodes CASSSRTGAEAFF.